The 5 T cell receptor beta chains below come from one sample, sequenced in a study of blood T cell repertoires in COVID-19. Sequencing was performed with immunoSEQ multiplex PCR; in TCRdb, only in-frame clones are kept and a portion is missing. Found here are a few hundred thousand clones, 85% to 90% of them singletons; the top ten hold approximately 4%. The sample consisted of peripheral blood. Receptors were obtained from a woman aged 50 to 60 with active or convalescent COVID-19.

The chain joins TRBV7-9 to TRBJ2-3; 14 bases line up with TRBD2. The CDR3 has 16 amino acids. The germline V gene encodes CDR1 SEHNR and CDR2 FQNEAQ (reference sequence). Trimming took 5 bases from V and 2 from J; bases not matched to a gene: 3. Here the CDR3 DNA reads TGTGCCAGCAGCAGGACTAGCGGGGGGTCCACAGATACGCAGTATTTT. Amino acid sequence: CASSRTSGGSTDTQYF. The variable domain in full, with the rest retrieved from reference TRBV7-9 and TRBJ2-3, is DTGVSQNPRHKITKRGQNVTFRCDPISEHNRLYWYRQTLGQGPEFLTYFQNEAQLEKSRLLSDRFSAERPKGSFSTLEIQRTEQGDSAMYLCASSRTSGGSTDTQYFGPGTRLTVL.

For this clone: At one boundary the junction diverges from the germline segment, which might be a read error. The chain employs TRBV12-3 or TRBV12-4 and TRBJ2-7, with D maybe TRBD1 (7 bases). This CDR3 region has 12 residues. CDR3 protein: CASSLLQGGRAF. Written as DNA, the CDR3 is TGTGCCAGCAGTCTCCTGCAGGGGGGTCGGGCCTTC.

This chain uses TRBV19 with TRBJ1-6, with 7 bases lining up with TRBD1. The CDR3 has 16 residues. V shed 1 base and J 11 bases; nucleotides not matched to a gene: 11. The V gene's germline CDR1 is LNHDA and CDR2 SQIVND (reference sequence). The CDR3 loop reads CASSIVGGGRNPPLHF. The CDR3 nucleotides read TGTGCCAGTAGTATAGTCGGAGGGGGCAGGAATCCACCCCTCCACTTT.

The V and J genes are TRBV10-3 and TRBJ2-1; the D is unclear. CDR1 ENHRY and CDR2 SYGVKD come from the germline V gene. Trimming left V 0 bases short and J 6 bases short, with 3 bases between. The CDR3 is made up of 12 amino acids. The DNA for the CDR3 is TGTGCCATCAGTGAGTCCAGCAATGAGCAGTTCTTC. Translating it yields CAISESSNEQFF.

The chain carries TRBV7-2 and TRBJ2-3; perhaps TRBD2 as D (5 bases). Deletions cut 3 bases from V and 7 bases from J, with 11 bases between. CDR3 size: 13 residues. Germline CDR1 reads SGHTA; CDR2 reads FQGNSA. In DNA form, the CDR3 reads TGTGCCAGCAGCTTGGACTTTGGAAATACGCAGTATTTT. It encodes CASSLDFGNTQYF.